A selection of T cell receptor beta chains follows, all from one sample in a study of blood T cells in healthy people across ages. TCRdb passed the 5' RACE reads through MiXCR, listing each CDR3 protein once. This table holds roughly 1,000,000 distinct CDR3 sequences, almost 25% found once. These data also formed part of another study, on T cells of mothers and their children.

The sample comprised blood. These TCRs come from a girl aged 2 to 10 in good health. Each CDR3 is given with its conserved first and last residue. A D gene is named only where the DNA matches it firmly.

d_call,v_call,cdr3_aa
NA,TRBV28,CASSSKQVGRYF
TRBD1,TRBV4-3,CASSQDVQGWGNEQFF
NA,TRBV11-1,CASSFLAPVDEQFF
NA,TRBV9,CASSVESGKETQYF
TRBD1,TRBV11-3,CASSEKRTGAEAFF
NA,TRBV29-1,CSVAEQDQETQYF
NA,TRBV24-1,CATSDGLGSEQFF
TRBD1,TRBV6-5,CASSSQGAYEQYF
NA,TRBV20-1,CSARGGIQGKYF
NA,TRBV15,CATSRGKGIGENYGYTF
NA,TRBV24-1,CATSDTRAEETQYF
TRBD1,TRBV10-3,CAISETGDSDEQYF
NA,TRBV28,CAILKSGANVLTF
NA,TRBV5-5,CASSGVNTDTQYF
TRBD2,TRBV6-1,CASRTSGISYEQYF
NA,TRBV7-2,CASPMGEKLFF
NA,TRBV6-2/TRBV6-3,CATTPGHTSYEQYF
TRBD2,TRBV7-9,CASRTGGLYNEQFF
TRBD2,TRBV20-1,CSAREAGVLPQETQYF
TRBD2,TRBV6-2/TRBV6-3,CATLDSGGPYNEQFF
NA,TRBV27,CASSLTGFNEQYF
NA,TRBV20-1,CSAKRSTYNEQFF
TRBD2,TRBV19,CASSMVGGNYNEQFF
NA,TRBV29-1,CSVEDDRGPQHF
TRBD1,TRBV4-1,CASSLGTDRYNSPFHF
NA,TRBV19,CASVNHRGRIWYF
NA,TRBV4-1,CASSQASGEYNEQFF
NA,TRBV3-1,CASSQVGDSPHYGYTF
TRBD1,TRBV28,CASSLRWGQGAYEQYF
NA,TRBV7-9,CASSDTPGEETQYF
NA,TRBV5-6,CASSFPTGSATNEKLLF
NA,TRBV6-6,CASSFGRLGGYTF
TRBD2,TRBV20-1,CSAKREYTDTQYF
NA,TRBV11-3,CASSPQGGVNEQFF
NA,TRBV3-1,CASSRRQAGEKLFF
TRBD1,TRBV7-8,CASSPGGRNTIYF
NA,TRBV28,CASSLLGVDGYTF
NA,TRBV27,CASSVSYDYEQYF
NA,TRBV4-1,CASSQEGRPNEKLFF
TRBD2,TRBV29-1,CSVQLAEGYEQYF
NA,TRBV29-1,CSVEDRAREAQYF
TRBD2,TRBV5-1,CASSLEASGRGNEQFF
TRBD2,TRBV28,CASSLWRLAGVGNEQFF
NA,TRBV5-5,CASLDHPREDGYTF
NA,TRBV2,CAGTPGEQVEAFF
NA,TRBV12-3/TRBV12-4,CASSPEVIYEQYF
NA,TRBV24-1,CASRARGNTIYF
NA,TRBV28,CASRSQGWETQYF
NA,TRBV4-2,CASSQEGRSEQYF
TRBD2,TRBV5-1,CASNPHAGDSTDTQYF
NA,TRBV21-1,CASTVERTGGRGNQPQHF
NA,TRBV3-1,CASSLPGGKGNTIYF
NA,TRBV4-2,CASSQDLWGGGENIQYF
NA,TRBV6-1,CASSEFRGQETQYF
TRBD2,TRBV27,CASNPLAGDLEQFF